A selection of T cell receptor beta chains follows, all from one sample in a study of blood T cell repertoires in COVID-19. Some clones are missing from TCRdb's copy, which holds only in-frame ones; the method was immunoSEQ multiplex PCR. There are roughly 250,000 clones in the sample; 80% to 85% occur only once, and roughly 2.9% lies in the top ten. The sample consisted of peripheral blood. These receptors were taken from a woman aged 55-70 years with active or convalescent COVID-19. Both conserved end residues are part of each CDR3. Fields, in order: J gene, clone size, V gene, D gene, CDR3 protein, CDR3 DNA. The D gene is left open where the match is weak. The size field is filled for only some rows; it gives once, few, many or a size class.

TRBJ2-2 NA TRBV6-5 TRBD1 CASSYGIRQGTGELFF TGTGCCAGCAGTTACGGGATCAGACAGGGTACCGGGGAGCTGTTTTTT
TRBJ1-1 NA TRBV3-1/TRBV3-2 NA CASSQEDRNTEAFF TGTGCCAGCAGCCAAGAGGACAGGAACACTGAAGCTTTCTTT
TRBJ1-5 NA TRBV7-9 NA CASSDGLGGNQPQHF TGTGCCAGCAGCGACGGACTGGGGGGAAATCAGCCCCAGCATTTT
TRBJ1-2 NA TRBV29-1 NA CSVEADSNYGYTF TGCAGCGTTGAAGCAGACAGCAACTATGGCTACACCTTC
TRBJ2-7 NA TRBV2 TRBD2 CASSELRGAYEQYF TGTGCCAGCAGTGAACTGCGGGGGGCCTACGAGCAGTACTTC
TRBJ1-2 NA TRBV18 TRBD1 CASSPIPRDSGYTF TGTGCCAGCTCACCAATTCCACGGGACAGTGGCTACACCTTC
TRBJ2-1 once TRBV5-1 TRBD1 CASSLAGQGPLNEQFF TGCGCCAGCAGCTTAGCCGGACAGGGCCCTCTCAATGAGCAGTTCTTC
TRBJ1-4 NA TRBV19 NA CASSPLGLSTNEKLFF TGTGCCAGTAGTCCGCTGGGACTCTCAACTAATGAAAAACTGTTTTTT
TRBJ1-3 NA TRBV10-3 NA CAISEGTFGGNTIYF TGTGCCATCAGTGAGGGGACTTTCGGTGGAAACACCATATATTTT
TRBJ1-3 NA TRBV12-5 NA CASGGATIYF TGTGCTAGTGGTGGAGCAACCATATATTTT
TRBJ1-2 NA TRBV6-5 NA CASSTYSGADYGYTF TGTGCCAGCAGTACCTACTCCGGAGCGGACTATGGCTACACCTTC
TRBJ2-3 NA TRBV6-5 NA CASSYYSGADTQYF TGTGCCAGCAGTTACTATTCAGGCGCAGATACGCAGTATTTT